The 7 T cell receptor beta chains below come from one sample, sequenced in a study of cytomegalovirus exposure and HLA in healthy donors. Produced via immunoSEQ multiplex PCR; TCRdb's table is partial and in-frame only. The data show about 92,000 clones, with around 93% seen just once and approximately 1.1% held by the top ten. Sequences were obtained from PBMCs. The receptors were gathered from a woman in her thirties in good health and CMV-seropositive.

The V gene is TRBV6-1, the J gene TRBJ2-7, with TRBD1 matching over 7 bases. V was pared by 11 bases and J by 2 bases, with 6 bases of the junction left unmatched. There are 12 residues in the CDR3. Germline V gene sequence: CDR1 MNHNS, CDR2 SASEGT. The CDR3 loop is CAHEGGTYEQYF. CDR3 nucleotide sequence: TGTGCCCATGAAGGGGGCACCTACGAGCAGTACTTC.

The gene calls are TRBV19 and TRBJ2-5; the D gene is possibly TRBD1 (6 bases). The V end was cut by 6 bases, the J end by 3 bases, with 11 bases between. This CDR3 has 13 residues. Germline assignment: CDR1 LNHDA and CDR2 SQIVND (reference sequence). The DNA for the CDR3 is TGTGCCAGTAGCTGGACAGAGAAAGAGACCCAGTACTTC. Its translation is CASSWTEKETQYF.

J is TRBJ2-7 and V is TRBV5-5; 8 nucleotides align to TRBD1. Germline CDR1 SGHKS, CDR2 YYEKEE (reference sequence). This CDR3 has 14 amino acids. With V trimmed by 3 bases and J by 3 bases, 5 bases remained unmatched. CDR3 region: CASSWRQGNYEQYF. CDR3 coding DNA: TGTGCCAGCAGCTGGAGACAGGGGAACTACGAGCAGTACTTC.

The chain links TRBV28 to TRBJ2-2; D remains unclear. The length of the CDR3 is 15 residues. V dropped 2 bases and J dropped 5 bases, with 12 bases sitting between them. CDR1 MDHEN and CDR2 SYDVKM come from the germline V gene. The chain's CDR3 is CASSLSGYGTGELFF. CDR3 nucleotide sequence: TGTGCCAGCAGTTTAAGTGGGTACGGGACCGGGGAGCTGTTTTTT.

The chain combines TRBV6-1 with TRBJ2-7; TRBD1 matches at 7 bases. V lost 3 bases and J lost 4; bases outside the gene matches: 6. The germline V gene has CDR1 MNHNS and CDR2 SASEGT. This CDR3 spans 14 amino acids. CDR3 DNA sequence: TGTGCCAGCAGTGACCGGGACAGTGCTTACGAGCAGTACTTC. Amino acids: CASSDRDSAYEQYF.

This sequence joins TRBV7-2 and TRBJ2-1; D perhaps matches TRBD1 (5 bases). Looked up from germline, CDR1 is SGHTA and CDR2 is FQGNSA. V was shortened by 2 bases and J by 3 bases, with 11 bases between the two germline ends. CDR3 length: 15 amino acids. CDR3 region: CASSLQTGVYNEQFF. The CDR3 region has the DNA TGTGCCAGCAGCTTACAAACAGGCGTCTACAATGAGCAGTTCTTC.

This chain links TRBV4-2 with TRBJ2-1; 9 nucleotides line up with TRBD2. Losses at the gene ends were 4 bases for V and 0 bases for J; bases not matched to a gene: 13. Per the germline V gene, CDR1 is LGHNA and CDR2 is YNFKEQ. CDR3 length equals 19 residues. The CDR3 protein is CASSPEELAGISSYNEQFF. The CDR3 DNA reads TGTGCCAGCAGCCCCGAAGAACTAGCGGGTATAAGCTCCTACAATGAGCAGTTCTTC.